This T cell receptor (beta chain) stems from a study of T cells expressing NK-cell markers. Study overall: Repertoire data for TCR beta were derived from sorted T cells (CD3+CD56+NKG2C+, CD3+CD56+NKG2C- and CD3+CD56-NKG2C+). Study outcomes and limitations: HCMV specificity of the expanded NKG2C+ T cell clones stayed unclear.

With the 5' RACE reads reprocessed, TCRdb shows one record per CDR3 protein and no DNA. Its listing shows approximately 150,000 distinct CDR3 sequences. This CDR3 comprises 16 residues. In germline, CDR1 is LNHDA, CDR2 SQIVND (reference sequence). To note about this clonotype: Antigen specificity is unknown.

The chain has TRBV19 and TRBJ2-3; TCRdb returns TRBD2, unconfirmable since there is no DNA. The specimen was blood T cells: a sorted CD56 or NKG2C T cell subset, CD4+ or CD8+ T cells, or bulk PBMC T cells (not recorded which). The TCR originated in a woman between 18 and 69 years old in good health. CDR3 sequence: CASRGTSGSITDTQYF.